These 9 T cell receptor beta chains were all obtained from the same sample, sequenced in a study of T cells after yellow fever vaccination. MiXCR, run by TCRdb on the 5' RACE reads, gives a single entry per CDR3 protein. The data show hundreds of thousands of distinct CDR3 sequences, approximately 13% seen once. The source material was PBMCs, sampled on the day of the yellow fever booster vaccination. These receptors were collected from a young man who received the YFV17D yellow fever vaccine.

This chain connects TRBV29-1 to TRBJ1-1; no clear D gene. This CDR3 comprises 12 residues. V shed 4 bases and J shed 5 bases, with 11 bases lying between them. The germline V gene encodes CDR1 SQVTM and CDR2 ANQGSEA. CDR3 amino acids: CSVAEGLTEAFF. CDR3 nucleotides: TGCAGCGTTGCCGAGGGCCTGACTGAAGCTTTCTTT.

This clonotype has a handful of counts. This chain connects TRBV4-1 to TRBJ2-5; TRBD2 agrees at 8 bases. V dropped 3 bases and J dropped 5; count of bases not matched to a gene: 11. The CDR3 extends over 16 amino acids. Germline assignment: CDR1 MGHRA and CDR2 YSYEKL. The chain's CDR3 is CASSQEAGVVGETQYF. In DNA, the CDR3 is TGCGCCAGCAGCCAGGAAGCGGGAGTGGTGGGGGAGACCCAGTACTTC.

V gene TRBV7-3 combines with J gene TRBJ2-1; TRBD2 is a possible D gene (6 bases). Germline values: CDR1 SGHTA, CDR2 FQGTGA. The CDR3 has 15 residues. The V and J ends lost 1 base and 3 bases respectively, with 10 bases between them. CDR3 coding DNA: TGTGCCAGCAGCTTAAACGCGGGGTTCTACAATGAGCAGTTCTTC. Residues: CASSLNAGFYNEQFF.

The chain has TRBV12-3 or TRBV12-4 and TRBJ1-2, with no clear D. Deletions cut 5 bases from V and 6 bases from J, with 7 bases between. The length of the CDR3 is 11 residues. The CDR3 nucleotides read TGTGCCAGCAGTGGACCGGATGGCTACACCTTC. It is translated as CASSGPDGYTF.

CDR3 in DNA: TGTGCCAGTAGTTCCCCGTGGAGGGGACGCAATCAGCCCCAGCATTTT. Translating it yields CASSSPWRGRNQPQHF. The rearrangement uses TRBV19 and TRBJ1-5, with D tentatively TRBD1 (5 bases). The CDR3 runs to 16 residues. V lost 5 bases and J lost 2, with 16 bases in between. CDR1 and CDR2 from the germline V gene are LNHDA and SQIVND (reference sequence). Full variable domain (remainder filled in from reference TRBV19 and TRBJ1-5): DGGITQSPKYLFRKEGQNVTLSCEQNLNHDAMYWYRQDPGQGLRLIYYSQIVNDFQKGDIAEGYSVSREKKESFPLTVTSAQKNPTAFYLCASSSPWRGRNQPQHFGDGTRLSIL.

This clonotype has more than one count but fewer than ten. The CDR3 loop reads CASSLQLAGADTQYF. The CDR3 bases are TGTGCCAGCAGCTTACAACTAGCGGGAGCGGATACGCAGTATTTT. The chain uses TRBV7-9 and TRBJ2-3; TRBD2 matches at 11 bases. J was trimmed by 6 bases and V by 2 bases; bases with no gene match: 4. The CDR3 is 15 residues long. Germline CDR1 reads SEHNR; CDR2 reads FQNEAQ (reference sequence).

The chain has TRBV6-4 and TRBJ2-1; 11 bases fit TRBD2. CDR1 MRHNA and CDR2 SNTAGT come from the germline V gene. The junction had 8 bases not matched to a gene; V was cut back by 2 bases and J by 8 bases. There are 16 residues in the CDR3. This CDR3 reads CASSDTLAGVLDEQFF. Written as DNA, the CDR3 is TGTGCCAGCAGTGACACACTAGCGGGAGTTCTCGATGAGCAGTTCTTC.

This chain uses TRBV11-2 with TRBJ2-1; D is perhaps TRBD1 (6 bases). CDR1 and CDR2 from the germline V gene are SGHAT and FQNNGV. The germline V and J ends were trimmed by 3 bases and 1 base, with 16 bases remaining between them. The CDR3 runs 17 residues. The CDR3: CASSFSPVQGSYNEQFF. The CDR3 region has the DNA TGTGCCAGCAGCTTCTCTCCGGTACAGGGTTCCTACAATGAGCAGTTCTTC.

The sample holds many counts of this clonotype. This chain joins TRBV7-2 and TRBJ2-7; 14 nucleotides agree with TRBD2. Germline V gene sequence: CDR1 SGHTA, CDR2 FQGNSA. The V gene end was trimmed by 3 bases and the J gene end by 2 bases; junction bases not matched to a gene: 0. CDR3 length: 15 amino acids. CDR3 DNA sequence: TGTGCCAGCAGCTTGGGACTAGCGGGAGCCTACGAGCAGTACTTC. Encoded protein: CASSLGLAGAYEQYF.